This TCR beta chain was captured by sequencing in a study of blood T cell repertoires in COVID-19. In assigning cohorts, the study relied on participant-reported clinical history. CDR3 length equals 15 residues. With 5 bases clipped from V and 4 bases from J, the junction kept 7 bases outside the gene matches. Germline CDR1 reads MNHNY; CDR2 reads SVGAGI (reference sequence). TCRdb keeps only in-frame clones here, not all; method: immunoSEQ multiplex PCR. The table includes around 220,000 clones, over 80% detected once. Sequenced material: PBMCs or T cells enriched from blood (not recorded which). The chain employs TRBV6-6 and TRBJ1-1; 10 positions match TRBD1. This TCR came from a woman under 30 who had recovered from COVID-19. In DNA form, the CDR3 reads TGTGCCAGCAGTGACAGGGGGCGCGGAAGCACTGAAGCTTTCTTT. Encoded protein: CASSDRGRGSTEAFF.